The clone carrying this T cell receptor beta chain has just a few counts. The cDNA was synthesized by 5'RACE incorporating 10-nucleotide random UMIs. From the 5' RACE reads, TCRdb called clonotypes with MiXCR, one entry per CDR3 protein. The sample records some 46,000 distinct CDR3 sequences, around 4.5% being singletons. This sample was included in a study of neurological immune-mediated disorders. The sequence came from a woman between 55 and 75 years old with multiple sclerosis. Sequenced sample: PBMCs.

As DNA, the CDR3 is TGTGCCAGCAGCTTAGGGACAGGGTTGGAGACCCAGTACTTC. This translates into CASSLGTGLETQYF. The chain couples TRBV7-2 to TRBJ2-5; 8 bases agree with TRBD1. The CDR3 length is 14 residues. The junction had 3 bases not matched to a gene; V was cut back by 1 base and J by 5 bases. Germline loops: CDR1 SGHTA, CDR2 FQGNSA.